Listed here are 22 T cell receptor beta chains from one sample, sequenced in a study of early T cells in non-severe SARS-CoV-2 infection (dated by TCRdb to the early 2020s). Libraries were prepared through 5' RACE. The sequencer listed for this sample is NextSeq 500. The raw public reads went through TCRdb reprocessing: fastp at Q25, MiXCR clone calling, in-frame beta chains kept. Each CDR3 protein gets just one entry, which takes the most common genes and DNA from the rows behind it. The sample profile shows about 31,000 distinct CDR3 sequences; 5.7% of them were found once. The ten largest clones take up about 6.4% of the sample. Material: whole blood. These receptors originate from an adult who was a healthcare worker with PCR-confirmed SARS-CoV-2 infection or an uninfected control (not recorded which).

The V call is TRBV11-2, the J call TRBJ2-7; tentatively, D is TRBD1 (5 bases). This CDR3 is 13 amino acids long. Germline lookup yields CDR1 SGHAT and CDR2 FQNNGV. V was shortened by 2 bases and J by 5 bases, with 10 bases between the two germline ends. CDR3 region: CASSLRGTNEQYF. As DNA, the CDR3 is TGTGCCAGCAGCTTAAGGGGTACCAACGAGCAGTACTTC.

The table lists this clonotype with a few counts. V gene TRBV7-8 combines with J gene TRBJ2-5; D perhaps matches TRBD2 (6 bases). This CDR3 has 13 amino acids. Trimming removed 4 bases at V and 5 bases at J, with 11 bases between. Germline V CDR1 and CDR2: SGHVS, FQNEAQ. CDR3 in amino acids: CASSSRREETQYF. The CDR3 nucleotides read TGTGCCAGCAGCTCCAGGAGGGAGGAGACCCAGTACTTC.

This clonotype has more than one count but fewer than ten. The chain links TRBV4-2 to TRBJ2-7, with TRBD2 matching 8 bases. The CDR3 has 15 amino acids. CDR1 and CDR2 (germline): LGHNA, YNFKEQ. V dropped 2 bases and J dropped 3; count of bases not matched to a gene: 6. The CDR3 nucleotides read TGTGCCAGCAGCCAACTAGAGGGACTAGACTACGAGCAGTACTTC. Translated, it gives CASSQLEGLDYEQYF.

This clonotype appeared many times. The CDR3 here is CASSQGAGKVSHGELFF. CDR3 DNA sequence: TGCGCCAGCAGCCAAGGGGCGGGAAAGGTATCCCACGGGGAGCTGTTTTTT. The chain recombines TRBV4-1 with TRBJ2-2; possible D gene TRBD2, 6 bases. The germline V gene has CDR1 MGHRA and CDR2 YSYEKL. Between the trimmed V and J ends, which lost 1 base and 7 bases, there was a span of 19 bases. This CDR3 region has 17 residues.

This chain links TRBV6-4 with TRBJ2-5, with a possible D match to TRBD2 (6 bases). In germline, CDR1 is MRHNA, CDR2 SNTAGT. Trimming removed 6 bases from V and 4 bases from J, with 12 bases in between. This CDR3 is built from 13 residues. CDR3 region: CASSVAEGETQYF. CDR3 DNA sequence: TGTGCCAGCAGCGTAGCGGAGGGAGAGACCCAGTACTTC.

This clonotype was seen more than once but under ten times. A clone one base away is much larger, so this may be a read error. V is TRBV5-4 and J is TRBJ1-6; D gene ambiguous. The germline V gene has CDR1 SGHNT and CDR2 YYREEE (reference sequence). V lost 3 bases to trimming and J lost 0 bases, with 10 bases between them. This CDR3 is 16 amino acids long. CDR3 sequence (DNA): TGTGCCAGCAGCTGGGTGCCAAGCTCCTATAATTCACCCCTCCACTTT. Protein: CASSWVPSSYNSPLHF.

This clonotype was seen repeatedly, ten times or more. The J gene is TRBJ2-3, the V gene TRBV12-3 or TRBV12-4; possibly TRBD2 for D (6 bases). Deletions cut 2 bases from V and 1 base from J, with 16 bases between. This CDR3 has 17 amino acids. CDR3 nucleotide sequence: TGTGCCAGCAGTTTACTTGGGCTAGCGTGGGGCACAGATACGCAGTATTTT. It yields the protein CASSLLGLAWGTDTQYF.

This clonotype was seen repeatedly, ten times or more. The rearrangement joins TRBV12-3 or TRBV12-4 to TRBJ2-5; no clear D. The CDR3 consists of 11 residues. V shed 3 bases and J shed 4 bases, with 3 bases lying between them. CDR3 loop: CASSFRETQYF. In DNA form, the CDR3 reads TGTGCCAGCAGTTTCAGAGAGACCCAGTACTTC.

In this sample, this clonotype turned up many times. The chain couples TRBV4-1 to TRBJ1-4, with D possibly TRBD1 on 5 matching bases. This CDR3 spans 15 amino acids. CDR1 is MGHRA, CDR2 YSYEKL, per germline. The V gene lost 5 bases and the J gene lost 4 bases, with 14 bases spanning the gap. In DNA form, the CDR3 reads TGCGCCAGCAGCGAAACCCATCAGGGTAATGAAAAACTGTTTTTT. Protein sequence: CASSETHQGNEKLFF.

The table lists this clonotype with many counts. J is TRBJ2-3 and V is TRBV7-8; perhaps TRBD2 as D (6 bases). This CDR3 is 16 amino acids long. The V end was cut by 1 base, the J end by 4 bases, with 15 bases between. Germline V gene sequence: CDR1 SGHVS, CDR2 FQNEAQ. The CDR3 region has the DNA TGTGCCAGCAGCTTAGAGGCGAGAGGGAGGCCAGATACGCAGTATTTT. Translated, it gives CASSLEARGRPDTQYF. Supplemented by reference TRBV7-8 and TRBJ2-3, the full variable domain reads GAGVSQSPRYKVAKRGQDVALRCDPISGHVSLFWYQQALGQGPEFLTYFQNEAQLDKSGLPSDRFFAERPEGSVSTLKIQRTQQEDSAVYLCASSLEARGRPDTQYFGPGTRLTVL.

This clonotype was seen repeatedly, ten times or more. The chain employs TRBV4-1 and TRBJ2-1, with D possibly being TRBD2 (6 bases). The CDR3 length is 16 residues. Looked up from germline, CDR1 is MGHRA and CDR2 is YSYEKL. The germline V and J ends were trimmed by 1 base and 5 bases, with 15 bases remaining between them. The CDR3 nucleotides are TGCGCCAGCAGCCAAGGCTGGCTAGCGAGTGACAATGAGCAGTTCTTC. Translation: CASSQGWLASDNEQFF.

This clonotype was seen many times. CDR3 DNA: TGTGCCGGGGGACATATAATATACGAGCAGTACTTC. Its translation: CAGGHIIYEQYF. The V call is TRBV2, the J call TRBJ2-7, with D perhaps TRBD1 (6 bases). CDR1 is SNHLY, CDR2 FYNNEI, per germline. Trimming left V 11 bases short and J 4 bases short, with 15 bases between. The CDR3 loop spans 12 amino acids.

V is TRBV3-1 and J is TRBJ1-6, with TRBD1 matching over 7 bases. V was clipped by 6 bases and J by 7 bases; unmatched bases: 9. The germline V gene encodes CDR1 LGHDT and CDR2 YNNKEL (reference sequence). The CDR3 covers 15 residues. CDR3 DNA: TGTGCCAGCAGGCCCGACAGGGAAAGAAATTCACCCCTCCACTTT. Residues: CASRPDRERNSPLHF.

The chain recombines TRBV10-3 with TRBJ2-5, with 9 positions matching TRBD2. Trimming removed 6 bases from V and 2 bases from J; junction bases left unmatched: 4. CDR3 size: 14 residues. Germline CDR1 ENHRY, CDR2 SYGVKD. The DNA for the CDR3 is TGTGCCATCAGCCTAGCGGGACTACAAGAGACCCAGTACTTC. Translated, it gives CAISLAGLQETQYF.

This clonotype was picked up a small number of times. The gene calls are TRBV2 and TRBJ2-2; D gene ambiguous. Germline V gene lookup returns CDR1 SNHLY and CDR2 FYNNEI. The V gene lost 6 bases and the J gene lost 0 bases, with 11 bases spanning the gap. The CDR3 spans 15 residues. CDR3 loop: CASSLVASNTGELFF. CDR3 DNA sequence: TGTGCCAGCAGCTTAGTGGCTTCGAACACCGGGGAGCTGTTTTTT. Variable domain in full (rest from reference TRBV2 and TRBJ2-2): EPEVTQTPSHQVTQMGQEVILRCVPISNHLYFYWYRQILGQKVEFLVSFYNNEISEKSEIFDDQFSVERPDGSNFTLKIRSTKLEDSAMYFCASSLVASNTGELFFGEGSRLTVL.

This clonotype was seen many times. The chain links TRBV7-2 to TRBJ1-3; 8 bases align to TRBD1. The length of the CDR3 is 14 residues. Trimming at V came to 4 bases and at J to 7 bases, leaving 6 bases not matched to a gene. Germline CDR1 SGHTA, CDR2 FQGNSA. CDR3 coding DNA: TGTGCCAGCAGCTCTCAGGGGGCGGGTAACACCATATATTTT. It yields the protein CASSSQGAGNTIYF.

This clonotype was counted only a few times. In DNA, the CDR3 is TGTGCCAGCAGGAAACTAGCGGCCAGCACAGATACGCAGTATTTT. Translation gives CASRKLAASTDTQYF. This chain uses TRBV6-6 with TRBJ2-3, with 8 bases matching TRBD2. This CDR3 has 15 residues. Per germline, CDR1 MNHNY and CDR2 SVGAGI (reference sequence). With 6 bases clipped from V and 0 bases from J, the junction kept 5 bases outside the gene matches.

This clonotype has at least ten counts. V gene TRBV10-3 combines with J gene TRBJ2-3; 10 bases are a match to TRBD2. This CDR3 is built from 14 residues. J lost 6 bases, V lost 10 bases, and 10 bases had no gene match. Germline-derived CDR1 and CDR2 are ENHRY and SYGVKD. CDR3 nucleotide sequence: TGTGCCACAAAGGGACTAGCGTCTCAGGATACGCAGTATTTT. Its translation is CATKGLASQDTQYF.

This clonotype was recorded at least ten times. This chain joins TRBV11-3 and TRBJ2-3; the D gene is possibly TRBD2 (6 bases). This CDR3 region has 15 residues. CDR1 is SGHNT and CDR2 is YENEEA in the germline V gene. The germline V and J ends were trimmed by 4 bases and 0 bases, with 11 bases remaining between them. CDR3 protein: CASSSSGLSTDTQYF. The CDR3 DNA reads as TGTGCCAGCAGCTCAAGCGGGCTTAGCACAGATACGCAGTATTTT.

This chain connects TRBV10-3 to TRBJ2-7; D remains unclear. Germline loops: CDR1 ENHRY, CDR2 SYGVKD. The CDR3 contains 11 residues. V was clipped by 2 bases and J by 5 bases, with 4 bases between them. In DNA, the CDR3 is TGTGCCATCAGTGAGAAGGACGAGCAGTACTTC. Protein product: CAISEKDEQYF.

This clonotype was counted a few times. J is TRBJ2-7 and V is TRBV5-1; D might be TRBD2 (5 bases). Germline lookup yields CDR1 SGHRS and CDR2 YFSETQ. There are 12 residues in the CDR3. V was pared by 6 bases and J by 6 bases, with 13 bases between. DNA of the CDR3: TGCGCCAGCACCGCCACCCGGGGCGAGCAGTACTTC. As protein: CASTATRGEQYF.

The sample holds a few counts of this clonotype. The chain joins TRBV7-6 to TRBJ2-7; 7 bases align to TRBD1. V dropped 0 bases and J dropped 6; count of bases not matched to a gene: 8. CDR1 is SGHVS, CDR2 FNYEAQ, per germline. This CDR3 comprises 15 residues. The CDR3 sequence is CASSLARTGLAEQYF. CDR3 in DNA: TGTGCCAGCAGCTTAGCCCGGACAGGACTTGCCGAGCAGTACTTC.